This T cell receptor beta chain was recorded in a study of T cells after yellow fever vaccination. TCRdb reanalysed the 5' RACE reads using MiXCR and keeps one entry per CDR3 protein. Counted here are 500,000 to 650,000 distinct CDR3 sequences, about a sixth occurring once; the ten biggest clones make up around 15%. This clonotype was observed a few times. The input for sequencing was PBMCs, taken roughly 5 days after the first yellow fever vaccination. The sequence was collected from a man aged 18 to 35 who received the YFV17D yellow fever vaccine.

CDR3 in amino acids: CASSSEGGLNSPLHF. The CDR3 DNA is TGTGCCAGCAGCTCGGAGGGAGGACTTAATTCACCCCTCCACTTT. J is TRBJ1-6 and V is TRBV12-3 or TRBV12-4, with D hard to call. Trimming left V 6 bases short and J 6 bases short, with 15 bases between. The CDR3 is made up of 15 amino acids.